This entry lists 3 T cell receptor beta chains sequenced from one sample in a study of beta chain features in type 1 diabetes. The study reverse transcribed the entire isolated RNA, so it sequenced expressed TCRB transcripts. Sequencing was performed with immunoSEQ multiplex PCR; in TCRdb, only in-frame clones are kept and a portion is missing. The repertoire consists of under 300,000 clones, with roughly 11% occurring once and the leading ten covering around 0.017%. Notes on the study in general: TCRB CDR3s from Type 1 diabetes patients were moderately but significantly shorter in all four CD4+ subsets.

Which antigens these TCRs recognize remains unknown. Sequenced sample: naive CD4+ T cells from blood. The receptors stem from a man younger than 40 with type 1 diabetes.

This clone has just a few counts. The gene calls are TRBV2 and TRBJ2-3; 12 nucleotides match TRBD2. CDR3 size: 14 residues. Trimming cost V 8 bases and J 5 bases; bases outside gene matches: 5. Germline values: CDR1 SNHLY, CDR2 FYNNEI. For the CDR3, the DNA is TGTGCCAGCGGCACTAGCGGGGGGCTAGATACGCAGTATTTT. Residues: CASGTSGGLDTQYF.

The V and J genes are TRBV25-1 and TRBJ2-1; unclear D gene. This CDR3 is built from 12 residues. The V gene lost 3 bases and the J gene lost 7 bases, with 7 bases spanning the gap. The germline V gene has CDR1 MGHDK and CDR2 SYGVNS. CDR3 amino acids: CASSETSNEQFF. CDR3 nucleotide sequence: TGTGCCAGCAGTGAGACTTCTAATGAGCAGTTCTTC.

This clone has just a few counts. The CDR3 sequence is CASSSTSGAYNEQFF. CDR3 sequence (DNA): TGTGCCAGCAGCTCGACTAGCGGCGCCTACAATGAGCAGTTCTTC. This chain uses TRBV5-4 with TRBJ2-1, with TRBD2 matching 9 bases. Unmatched junction bases numbered 3, after V lost 3 bases and J lost 2 bases. The CDR3 spans 15 residues. Germline values: CDR1 SGHNT, CDR2 YYREEE (reference sequence).